This T cell receptor beta chain was captured in a study of shared clonotypes between healthy human individuals. Study summary: CD4 naive cells filled three plates per donor, CD4 memory three, CD8 naive two and CD8 memory one. Points from the study as a whole: It was expected that sequencing depth would affect clonotype sharing among donors.

Terminally differentiated effector memory CD45RA+ cells were excluded by CCR7 positive selection of CD45RO-negative cells. This clone was seen once. Antigen specificity is unknown. A deep-level run was used for the assay. In the authors' workflow: ImmunoSEQ supplied junction-only sequences lacking quality scores, so filtering was different. Sequencing used immunoSEQ multiplex PCR; TCRdb keeps in-frame clones, though not all of them. From that table come the V and J calls and clone size; the DNA was used to work out D and trimming. The sample includes approximately 840,000 clones, about 96% seen only once; the top ten take less than 0.25%. The TCR was taken from a man aged 25-45 years in good health. Sequencing input: naive CD8+ T cells sorted from blood.

The CDR3, as DNA: TGTGCCAGCAGTCTAGGGACTAGCGGGAGGGCCGGGGAGCTGTTTTTT. Its translation: CASSLGTSGRAGELFF. This chain uses TRBV27 with TRBJ2-2, with 16 nucleotides matching TRBD2. Germline-derived CDR1 and CDR2 are MNHEY and SMNVEV (reference sequence). This CDR3 contains 16 residues. The trim removed 5 bases at V and 6 bases at J, leaving 3 bases unmatched.